This T cell receptor (beta chain) was recorded in a study of cytomegalovirus exposure and HLA in healthy donors. General observations from the study: A later analysis showed that HLA-associated TCR beta chains had undergone more clonal expansion than equally common others. Association with HLA alleles at 0.05 false discovery rate was found for approximately 18,000 TCR beta sequences in a later analysis. Reportedly, diagnosis of cytomegalovirus status by the classifier showed high specificity and sensitivity.

With 60 Vbeta and 13 Jbeta primers, the PCR was carried out. As processed by the authors: An analysis performed later counted roughly 79 million unique TCR beta chains (around 9.9 million of them shared). Assay used: immunoSEQ multiplex PCR; TCRdb lists only in-frame clones, some missing. The DNA gave D and trimming, while V, J and clone size come from that table. This table holds some 120,000 clones, about 83% found once. This clone appeared a few times. Antigen specificity is unknown. The sequence derives from a female donor in good health and CMV-seronegative. The sample taken for sequencing was PBMCs.

The CDR3 region is CASSRDSWFQGTNYGYTF. The CDR3 DNA reads TGCGCCAGCAGCCGGGACAGTTGGTTCCAGGGCACTAACTATGGCTACACCTTC. The chain recombines TRBV4-1 with TRBJ1-2; 7 positions match TRBD1. V lost 4 bases to trimming and J lost 0 bases; unmatched junction nucleotides: 14. Germline V gene sequence: CDR1 MGHRA, CDR2 YSYEKL. CDR3 length equals 18 residues.